This T cell receptor beta chain originates from a study of vaccination and CD4 T cells after COVID-19. The Oncomine TCR Beta short-read assay was what sequenced the DNA obtained from cultured CD4+ T cells. TCRdb itself ran the PCR reads through MiXCR, one entry per CDR3 protein. The sample lists more than 10,000 distinct CDR3 sequences, more than 20% occurring once. This clonotype is deemed medium-sized. Its antigen is as yet unknown. The junction shows a germline mismatch at one end, possibly a read error. Treatment given: approximately 11-day PBMC culture with coronavirus spike peptide pools or control peptides (ViraFEST assay). The receptor's source is a human donor who had recovered from COVID-19. Sample: CD4+ T cells from blood, cultured in vitro, taken after SARS-CoV-2 vaccination.

The CDR3 nucleotides are TGCAGTGTTAGACGTGGGGAATATTCACCCCTCCACTTT. As protein: CSVRRGEYSPLHF. This sequence joins TRBV20-1 and TRBJ1-6, with unresolved D. The CDR3 has 13 residues. From germline, CDR1 is DFQATT and CDR2 SNEGSKA (reference sequence).